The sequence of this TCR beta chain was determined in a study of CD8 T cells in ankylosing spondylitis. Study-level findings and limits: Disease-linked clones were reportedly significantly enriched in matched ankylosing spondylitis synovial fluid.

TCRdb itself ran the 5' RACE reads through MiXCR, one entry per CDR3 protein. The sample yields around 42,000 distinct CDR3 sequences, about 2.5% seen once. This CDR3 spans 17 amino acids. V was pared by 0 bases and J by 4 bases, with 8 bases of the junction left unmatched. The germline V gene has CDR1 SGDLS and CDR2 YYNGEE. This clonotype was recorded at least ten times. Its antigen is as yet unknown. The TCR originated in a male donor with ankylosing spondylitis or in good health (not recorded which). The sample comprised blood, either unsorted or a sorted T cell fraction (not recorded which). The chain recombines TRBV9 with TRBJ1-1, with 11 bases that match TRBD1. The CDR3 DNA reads TGTGCCAGCAGCGTAGTGGACAGGGGGCCCGGGGGCACTGAAGCTTTCTTT. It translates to CASSVVDRGPGGTEAFF.